A selection of T cell receptor beta chains follows, all from one sample in a study of blood T cell repertoires in COVID-19. Clones were sequenced by immunoSEQ multiplex PCR, and TCRdb holds only the in-frame ones, with some missing. Of about 50,000 clones in the sample, approximately 91% were seen once. Sequenced sample: peripheral blood. Receptors originate from a human donor in a cohort sampled during active COVID-19. Each CDR3 is given with its conserved first and last residue. The D gene is left open where the match is weak. Some rows mark clone size as missing; the rest say once, few, many or name a class of expanded clone.

clone_size	d_call	v_call	cdr3_length	j_call	cdr3_nt	cdr3_aa
.	.	TRBV7-8	15	TRBJ1-1	TGTGCCAGCAGCTCCCTTGGCAGTCAAAACACTGAAGCTTTCTTT	CASSSLGSQNTEAFF
.	TRBD1	TRBV6-5	15	TRBJ2-6	TGTGCCAGCAGACAGGGGGCGTCGGGGGCCAACGTCCTGACTTTC	CASRQGASGANVLTF
.	TRBD1	TRBV29-1	13	TRBJ1-2	TGCAGCTACGTCCGGGACAGGGGTTTTGGCTACACCTTC	CSYVRDRGFGYTF
.	TRBD1	TRBV5-6	16	TRBJ1-3	TGTGCCAGCAGCTTCCGGGACAGAAGCTCTGGAAACACCATATATTTT	CASSFRDRSSGNTIYF
once	TRBD2	TRBV5-8	17	TRBJ2-3	TGTGCCAGCAGCCACGGACTAGCGGGGGGGAGACCAGATACGCAGTATTTT	CASSHGLAGGRPDTQYF
.	.	TRBV5-1	13	TRBJ2-2	TGCGCCAGCAGCTTGGGGGGAGCCGGGGAGCTGTTTTTT	CASSLGGAGELFF
.	.	TRBV7-9	13	TRBJ2-5	TGTGCCAGCAGCTTAGCAGGGGGTGAGACCCAGTACTTC	CASSLAGGETQYF
.	TRBD1	TRBV6-6	15	TRBJ1-1	TGTGCCAGCAGTTCGTTAGACAGGGGGCGGACTGAAGCTTTCTTT	CASSSLDRGRTEAFF
.	.	TRBV28	13	TRBJ2-1	TGTGCCAGCAGAGACCCCCCGGGGAATGAGCAGTTCTTC	CASRDPPGNEQFF
.	TRBD1	TRBV18	15	TRBJ2-2	TGTGCCAGCTCTCGGCGACAGGGGGCCGACGGGGAGCTGTTTTTT	CASSRRQGADGELFF
once	TRBD1	TRBV5-1	17	TRBJ1-2	TGCGCCAATCCCCACCGGGACAGGGGAGGATTAAACTATGGCTACACCTTC	CANPHRDRGGLNYGYTF